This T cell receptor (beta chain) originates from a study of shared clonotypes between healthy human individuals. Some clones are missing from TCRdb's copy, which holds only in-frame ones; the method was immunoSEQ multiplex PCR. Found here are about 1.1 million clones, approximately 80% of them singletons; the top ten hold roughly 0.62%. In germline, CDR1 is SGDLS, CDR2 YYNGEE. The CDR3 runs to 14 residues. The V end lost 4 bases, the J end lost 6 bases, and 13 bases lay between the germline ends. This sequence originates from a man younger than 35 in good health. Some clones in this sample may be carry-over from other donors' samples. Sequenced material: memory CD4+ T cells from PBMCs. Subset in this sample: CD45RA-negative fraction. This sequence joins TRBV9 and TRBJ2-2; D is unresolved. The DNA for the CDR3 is TGTGCCAGCAGCCTCACGACTGACGCCGGGGAGCTGTTTTTT. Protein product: CASSLTTDAGELFF.